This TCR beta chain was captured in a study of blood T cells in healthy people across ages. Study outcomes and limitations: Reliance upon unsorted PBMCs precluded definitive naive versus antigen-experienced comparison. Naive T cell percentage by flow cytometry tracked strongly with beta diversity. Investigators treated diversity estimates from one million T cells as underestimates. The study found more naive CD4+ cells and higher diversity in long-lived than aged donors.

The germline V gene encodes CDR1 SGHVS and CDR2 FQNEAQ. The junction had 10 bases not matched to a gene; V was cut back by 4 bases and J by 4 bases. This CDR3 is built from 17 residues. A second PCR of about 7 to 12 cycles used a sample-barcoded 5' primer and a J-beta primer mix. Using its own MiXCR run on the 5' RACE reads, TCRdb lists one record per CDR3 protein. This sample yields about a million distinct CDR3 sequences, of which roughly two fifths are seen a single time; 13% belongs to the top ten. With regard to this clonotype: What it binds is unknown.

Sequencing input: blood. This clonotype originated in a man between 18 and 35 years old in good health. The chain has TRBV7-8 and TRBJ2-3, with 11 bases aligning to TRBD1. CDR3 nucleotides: TGTGCCAGCAGCTCTAACTCGGGACAGGGGGTTCCAGATACGCAGTATTTT. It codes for CASSSNSGQGVPDTQYF.